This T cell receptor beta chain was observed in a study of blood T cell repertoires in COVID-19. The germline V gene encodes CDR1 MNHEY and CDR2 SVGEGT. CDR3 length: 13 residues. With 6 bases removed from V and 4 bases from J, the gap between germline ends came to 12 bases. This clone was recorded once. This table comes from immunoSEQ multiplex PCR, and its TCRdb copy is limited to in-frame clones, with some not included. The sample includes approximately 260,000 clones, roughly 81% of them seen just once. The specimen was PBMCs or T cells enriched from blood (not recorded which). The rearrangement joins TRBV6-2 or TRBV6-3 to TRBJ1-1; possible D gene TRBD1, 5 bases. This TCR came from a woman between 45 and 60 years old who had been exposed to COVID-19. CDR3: CASSHRDSTEAFF. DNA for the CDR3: TGTGCCAGCAGCCACCGGGACTCCACTGAAGCTTTCTTT.